Each of the 10 T cell receptor beta chains below was sequenced from the same sample in a study of graft-versus-host responses after intestinal transplantation. Some clones are missing from TCRdb's copy, which holds only in-frame ones; the method was immunoSEQ multiplex PCR. Of 65,000 to 90,000 clones listed, 91% are singletons. These TCRs' antigens remain unknown. The sample was unstimulated CD8+ T cells sorted from spleen or lymph node cells, taken before transplant. The receptors were gathered from a human donor who was the organ donor for an intestinal transplant.

The rearrangement joins TRBV7-8 to TRBJ1-5; D remains unclear. Trimming shortened V by 5 bases and J by 12 bases, and 26 bases separated the two germline ends. The CDR3 is 16 amino acids. Looked up from germline, CDR1 is SGHVS and CDR2 is FQNEAQ. DNA for the CDR3: TGTGCCAGCAGCCCTCAACCCTGGAGCCGCTACAAGAACCAGCATTTT. Amino acid sequence: CASSPQPWSRYKNQHF.

The gene calls are TRBV5-1 and TRBJ2-4; 12 bases agree with TRBD2. The V gene's germline CDR1 is SGHRS and CDR2 YFSETQ. The CDR3 extends over 14 amino acids. Trimming at V came to 4 bases and at J to 8 bases, leaving 4 bases not matched to a gene. Here the CDR3 reads CASSLAGGGHIQYF. For the CDR3, the DNA is TGCGCCAGCAGCCTAGCGGGAGGGGGACACATTCAGTACTTC.

The chain uses TRBV6-5 and TRBJ1-1; no clear D. V shed 5 bases and J shed 4 bases, with 8 bases lying between them. CDR1 is MNHEY, CDR2 SVGAGI, per germline. The CDR3 runs to 12 residues. In DNA, the CDR3 is TGTGCCAGCAGTCACGTAGGCACTGAAGCTTTCTTT. Translation gives CASSHVGTEAFF.

The chain is built from TRBV7-2 and TRBJ2-7; D uncertain. Germline values: CDR1 SGHTA, CDR2 FQGNSA. The germline V and J ends were trimmed by 1 base and 0 bases, with 10 bases remaining between them. The CDR3 is made up of 15 amino acids. The CDR3 region is CASSLVGQSSYEQYF. The CDR3 bases are TGTGCCAGCAGCTTAGTCGGGCAGTCCTCCTACGAGCAGTACTTC.

The chain recombines TRBV6-6 with TRBJ2-7; 12 bases align to TRBD2. This CDR3 comprises 16 residues. Germline CDR1 is MNHNY and CDR2 is SVGAGI (reference sequence). The J segment lost 0 bases and the V segment lost 6 bases, leaving 6 bases of the junction unmatched. CDR3 DNA sequence: TGTGCCAGCAGCCCCGGACTAGCGGGACTCTCCTACGAGCAGTACTTC. It codes for CASSPGLAGLSYEQYF.

The chain links TRBV27 to TRBJ1-1; no clear D. Trimming removed 8 bases from V and 2 bases from J, with 12 bases in between. This CDR3 has 13 residues. The germline CDR1 and CDR2 sequences are MNHEY and SMNVEV (reference sequence). The CDR3 protein is CASGDLSNTEAFF. DNA for the CDR3: TGTGCCAGCGGCGATTTATCAAACACTGAAGCTTTCTTT.

The genes are TRBV4-2 and TRBJ1-2; the match to TRBD1 covers 7 bases. V gave up 2 bases and J gave up 0 bases; unmatched junction bases: 6. Germline CDR1 reads LGHNA; CDR2 reads YNFKEQ. This CDR3 region has 16 residues. This CDR3 is CASSQSRQGTNYGYTF. CDR3 DNA: TGTGCCAGCAGCCAATCGAGACAGGGAACTAACTATGGCTACACCTTC.

The gene calls are TRBV11-2 and TRBJ1-1; no reliable D call. There are 11 residues in the CDR3. Trimming took off 3 bases at V and 3 bases at J, with 2 bases between the two ends. Per germline, CDR1 SGHAT and CDR2 FQNNGV. The CDR3 protein is CASSFDTEAFF. The CDR3 DNA reads as TGTGCCAGCAGCTTTGACACTGAAGCTTTCTTT.

Comment on this clone: One junction end disagrees with the germline gene, perhaps due to a read error. At the DNA level, this CDR3 is encoded by other sequences in the same sample as well. This chain connects TRBV4-1 to TRBJ2-7, with a tentative D call TRBD2 (6 bases). CDR1 is MGHRA and CDR2 is YSYEKL in the germline V gene. The length of the CDR3 is 14 residues. CDR3 sequence reads: CASSQAAGTYEQYF. The CDR3 DNA reads TGCGCCAGCAGCCAAGCCGCGGGGACCTACGAGCAGTACTTT.

The genes are TRBV6-5 and TRBJ2-7; unclear D gene. This CDR3 is 11 amino acids long. Trimming cost V 4 bases and J 2 bases, with 3 bases left between them. Looked up from germline, CDR1 is MNHEY and CDR2 is SVGAGI. CDR3 sequence: CASSSTYEQYF. Here the CDR3 DNA reads TGTGCCAGCAGTTCCACCTACGAGCAGTACTTC.